This TCR beta chain is from a study of shared clonotypes between healthy human individuals. Germline V gene data show CDR1 as SGHNT and CDR2 as YYREEE (reference sequence). The CDR3 consists of 17 residues. V lost 4 bases, J lost 0 bases, and 17 bases lay in between. Findings and limits, study-wide: The generation probabilities recorded for non-shared clonotypes fell below those of clonotypes shared by all four donors. Exclusively blood specimens were collected; tissue repertoires likely differ.

Profiled with immunoSEQ multiplex PCR; TCRdb holds only in-frame clones, not every one. The data contain around 2,000,000 clones, 90% to 95% of them singletons. There were only Caucasian adults among the donors, and all lived in Nashville, Tennessee. Details on this clone: The antigen remains undetermined.

The J gene is TRBJ1-3, the V gene TRBV5-4, with D possibly matching TRBD1 (5 bases). Sequenced sample: naive CD4+ T cells sorted from blood. Subset in this sample: CD45RA+ positively selected. This receptor was identified in a man younger than 35 in good health. The chain's CDR3 is CASSPPGTASSGNTIYF. CDR3 nucleotide sequence: TGTGCCAGCAGCCCCCCTGGGACGGCAAGCTCTGGAAACACCATATATTTT.